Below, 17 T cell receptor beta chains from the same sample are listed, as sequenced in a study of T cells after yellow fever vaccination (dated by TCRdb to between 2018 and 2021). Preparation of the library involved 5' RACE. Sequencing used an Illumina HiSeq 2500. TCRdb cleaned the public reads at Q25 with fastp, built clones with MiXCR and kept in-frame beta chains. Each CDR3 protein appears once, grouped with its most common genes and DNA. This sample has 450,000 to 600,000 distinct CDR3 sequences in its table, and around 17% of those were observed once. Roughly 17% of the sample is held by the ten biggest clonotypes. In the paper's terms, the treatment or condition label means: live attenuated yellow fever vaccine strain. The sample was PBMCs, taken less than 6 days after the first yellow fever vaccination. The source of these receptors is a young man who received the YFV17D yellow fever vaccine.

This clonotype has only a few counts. As DNA, the CDR3 is TGTGCCAGCCGGCGTTGGGGTGTGAACACTGAAGCTTTCTTT. Its translation: CASRRWGVNTEAFF. V usage is TRBV27 and J usage is TRBJ1-1; D is unresolved. The CDR3 loop spans 14 amino acids. Between the trimmed V and J ends, which lost 8 bases and 0 bases, there was a span of 13 bases. Germline loops: CDR1 MNHEY, CDR2 SMNVEV (reference sequence).

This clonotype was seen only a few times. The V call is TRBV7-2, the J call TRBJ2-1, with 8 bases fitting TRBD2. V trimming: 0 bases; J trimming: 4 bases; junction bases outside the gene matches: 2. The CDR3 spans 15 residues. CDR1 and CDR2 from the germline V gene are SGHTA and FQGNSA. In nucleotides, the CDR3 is TGTGCCAGCAGCTTAGCACTAGCGGTATACAATGAGCAGTTCTTC. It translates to CASSLALAVYNEQFF.

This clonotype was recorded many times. CDR3 bases: TGTGCCAGCAGCCCAATGACAGGGATGAACGGGGAGCTGTTTTTT. Translation: CASSPMTGMNGELFF. V usage is TRBV7-2 and J usage is TRBJ2-2, with TRBD1 identical over 7 bases. This CDR3 has 15 amino acids. The germline V gene has CDR1 SGHTA and CDR2 FQGNSA. V lost 5 bases, J lost 7 bases, and 10 bases stayed unmatched.

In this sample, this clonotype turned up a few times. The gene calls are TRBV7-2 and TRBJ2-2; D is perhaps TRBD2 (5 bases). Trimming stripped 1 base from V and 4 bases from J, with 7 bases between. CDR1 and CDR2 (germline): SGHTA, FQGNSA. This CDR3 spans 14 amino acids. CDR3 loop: CASSLVGSTGELFF. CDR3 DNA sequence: TGTGCCAGCAGCTTAGTGGGGAGCACCGGGGAGCTGTTTTTT.

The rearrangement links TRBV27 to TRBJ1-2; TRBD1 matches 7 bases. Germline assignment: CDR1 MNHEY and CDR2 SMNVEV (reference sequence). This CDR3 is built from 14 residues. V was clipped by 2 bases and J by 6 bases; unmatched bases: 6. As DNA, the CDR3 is TGTGCCAGCAGTTTAACCGACAGGGCGGATGGCTACACCTTC. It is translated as CASSLTDRADGYTF.

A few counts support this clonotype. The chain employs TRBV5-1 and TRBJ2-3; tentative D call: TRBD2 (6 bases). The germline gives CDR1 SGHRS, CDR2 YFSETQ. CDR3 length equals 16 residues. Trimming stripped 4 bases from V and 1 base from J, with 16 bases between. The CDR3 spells CASSPEGRGGTDTQYF. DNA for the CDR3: TGCGCCAGCAGCCCGGAGGGCCGCGGAGGCACAGATACGCAGTATTTT.

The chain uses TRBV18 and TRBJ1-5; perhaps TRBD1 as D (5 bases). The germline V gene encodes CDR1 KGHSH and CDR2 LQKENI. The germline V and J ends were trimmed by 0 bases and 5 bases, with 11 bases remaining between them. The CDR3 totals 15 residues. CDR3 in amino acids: CASSPPAGGDQPQHF. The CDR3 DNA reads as TGTGCCAGCTCACCACCCGCGGGAGGGGATCAGCCCCAGCATTTT. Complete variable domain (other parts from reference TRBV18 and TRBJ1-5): NAGVMQNPRHLVRRRGQEARLRCSPMKGHSHVYWYRQLPEEGLKFMVYLQKENIIDESGMPKERFSAEFPKEGPSILRIQQVVRGDSAAYFCASSPPAGGDQPQHFGDGTRLSIL.

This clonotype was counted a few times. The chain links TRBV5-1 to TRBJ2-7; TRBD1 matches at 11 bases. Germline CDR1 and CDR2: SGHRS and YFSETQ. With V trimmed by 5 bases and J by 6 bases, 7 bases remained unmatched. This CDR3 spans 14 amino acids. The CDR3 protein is CASRKDRGRFEQYF. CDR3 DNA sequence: TGCGCCAGCAGGAAGGACAGGGGGCGCTTCGAGCAGTACTTC. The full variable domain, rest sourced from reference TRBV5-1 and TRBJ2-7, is KAGVTQTPRYLIKTRGQQVTLSCSPISGHRSVSWYQQTPGQGLQFLFEYFSETQRNKGNFPGRFSGRQFSNSRSEMNVSTLELGDSALYLCASRKDRGRFEQYFGPGTRLTVT.

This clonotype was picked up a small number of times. The CDR3 protein is CASSAGTLPSGEQFF. The CDR3 region has the DNA TGTGCCAGCAGCGCCGGGACACTCCCGTCGGGTGAGCAGTTCTTC. The gene calls are TRBV5-6 and TRBJ2-1, with TRBD1 as a possible D gene (6 bases). The germline V gene encodes CDR1 SGHDT and CDR2 YYEEEE. V was cut by 4 bases and J by 9 bases, with 20 bases left in between. The CDR3 is 15 residues long.

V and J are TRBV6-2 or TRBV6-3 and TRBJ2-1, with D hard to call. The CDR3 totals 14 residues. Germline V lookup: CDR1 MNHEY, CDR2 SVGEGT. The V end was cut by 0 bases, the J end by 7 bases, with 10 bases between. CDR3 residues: CASSYSASLNEQFF. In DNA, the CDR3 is TGTGCCAGCAGTTACTCGGCTTCACTAAATGAGCAGTTCTTC.

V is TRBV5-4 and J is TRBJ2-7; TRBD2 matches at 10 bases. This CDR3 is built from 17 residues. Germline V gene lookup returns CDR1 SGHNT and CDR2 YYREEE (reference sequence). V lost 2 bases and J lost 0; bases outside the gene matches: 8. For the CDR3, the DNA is TGTGCCAGCAGCTTTGGTAGCGGGGGGCCGAGCTCCTACGAGCAGTACTTC. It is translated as CASSFGSGGPSSYEQYF.

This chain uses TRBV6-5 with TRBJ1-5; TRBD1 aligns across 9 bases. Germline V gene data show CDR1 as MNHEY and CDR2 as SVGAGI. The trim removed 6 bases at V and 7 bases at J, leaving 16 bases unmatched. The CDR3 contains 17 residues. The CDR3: CASSLLGTGLLGQPQHF. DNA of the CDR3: TGTGCCAGCAGCCTACTCGGGACAGGGCTTCTAGGGCAGCCCCAGCATTTT.

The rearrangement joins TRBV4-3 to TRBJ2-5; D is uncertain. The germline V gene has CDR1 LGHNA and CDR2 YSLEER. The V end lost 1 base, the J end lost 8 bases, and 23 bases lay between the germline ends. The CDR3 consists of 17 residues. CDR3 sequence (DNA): TGCGCCAGCAGCCAAGGGGCCCCTAGTTCGGTATATGTAACCCAGTACTTC. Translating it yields CASSQGAPSSVYVTQYF.

CDR3 DNA: TGTGCCAGCAGCAAGGGACAGGGGTTTGCCTACAATGAGCAGTTCTTC. It encodes CASSKGQGFAYNEQFF. The chain recombines TRBV7-7 with TRBJ2-1; 10 bases are a match to TRBD1. V gave up 5 bases and J gave up 2 bases; unmatched junction bases: 6. The CDR3 has 16 amino acids. Germline V gene lookup returns CDR1 SSHAT and CDR2 FNYEAQ (reference sequence).

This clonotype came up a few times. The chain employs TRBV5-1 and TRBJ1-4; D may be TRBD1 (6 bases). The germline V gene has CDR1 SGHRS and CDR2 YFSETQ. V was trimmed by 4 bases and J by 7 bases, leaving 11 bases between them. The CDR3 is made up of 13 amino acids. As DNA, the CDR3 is TGCGCCAGCAGCGTGGGGGCTGGTGAAAAACTGTTTTTT. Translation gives CASSVGAGEKLFF.

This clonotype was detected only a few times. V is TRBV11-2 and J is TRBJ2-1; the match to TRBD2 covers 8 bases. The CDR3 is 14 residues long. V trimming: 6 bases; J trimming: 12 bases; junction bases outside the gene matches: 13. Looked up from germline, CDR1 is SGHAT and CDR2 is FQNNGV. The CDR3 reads CASRSVRLAGRQFF. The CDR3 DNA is TGTGCCAGCAGGTCAGTACGTCTAGCGGGCCGGCAGTTCTTC.

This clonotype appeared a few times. The CDR3 here is CATSDEPNREGLFF. DNA for the CDR3: TGTGCCACCAGTGATGAACCGAACAGGGAAGGGCTGTTTTTT. This chain uses TRBV24-1 with TRBJ2-2, with a weak D call TRBD1 (6 bases). The CDR3 is made up of 14 amino acids. The germline V and J ends were trimmed by 3 bases and 13 bases, with 17 bases remaining between them. Germline lookup yields CDR1 KGHDR and CDR2 SFDVKD.